Shown below are 22 T cell receptor beta chains from a single sample sequenced in a study of vaccination effects on CD4 cells after COVID-19. These receptors have no identified antigens. The culture ran for around nine days before CD4+ T cells were isolated. Each participant was given two doses of one vaccine (BNT162b2 or mRNA-1273). TCRdb keeps only in-frame clones here, not all; method: immunoSEQ multiplex PCR. The repertoire includes fewer than 35,000 clones, around 70% of them detected once, and 15% sits in the top ten. The material was CD4+ T cells from PBMCs cultured without peptide, obtained after COVID-19 vaccination. The receptors originated from a human donor who received a COVID-19 vaccine.

This clone is medium-sized within its sample. CDR3 sequence: CASSLGQGADGYTF. The CDR3 DNA is TGTGCCAGCAGCCTAGGACAGGGGGCAGATGGCTACACCTTC. The rearrangement uses TRBV3-1 (or the pseudogene TRBV3-2) and TRBJ1-2; 11 bases agree with TRBD1. The CDR3 totals 14 residues. Trimming took 4 bases from V and 6 from J; bases not matched to a gene: 4. CDR1 and CDR2 from the germline V gene are LGHDT and YNNKEL (reference sequence).

This clone was seen a few times. V and J are TRBV7-2 and TRBJ2-2; 9 bases are shared with TRBD2. J lost 5 bases, V lost 4 bases, and 14 bases had no gene match. CDR3 length: 18 amino acids. The germline V gene encodes CDR1 SGHTA and CDR2 FQGNSA. CDR3 protein: CASSSSTARAGGTGELFF. DNA for the CDR3: TGTGCCAGCAGCTCCTCAACGGCACGGGCGGGAGGGACCGGGGAGCTGTTTTTT. Using reference TRBV7-2 and TRBJ2-2 for the parts outside the CDR3, the full variable domain is GAGVSQSPSNKVTEKGKDVELRCDPISGHTALYWYRQSLGQGLEFLIYFQGNSAPDKSGLPSDRFSAERTGGSVSTLTIQRTQQEDSAVYLCASSSSTARAGGTGELFFGEGSRLTVL.

The chain carries TRBV6-5 and TRBJ1-2; D is possibly TRBD1 (5 bases). Germline V CDR1 and CDR2: MNHEY, SVGAGI. The CDR3 runs to 11 residues. Trimming removed 10 bases at V and 4 bases at J, with 10 bases between. CDR3 in DNA: TGTGCCACCCGGGGGGGCTATGGCTACACCTTC. Translated: CATRGGYGYTF.

V is TRBV2 and J is TRBJ2-3; perhaps TRBD2 as D (6 bases). The CDR3 is 15 residues long. Trimming cost V 6 bases and J 3 bases, with 16 bases left between them. Germline V CDR1 and CDR2: SNHLY, FYNNEI. CDR3 amino acids: CASRPTLGGTDTQYF. The CDR3 nucleotides are TGTGCCAGCAGACCAACACTTGGGGGGACAGATACGCAGTATTTT.

This clone was found a few times. V usage is TRBV6-5 and J usage is TRBJ2-7; 9 nucleotides align to TRBD1. This CDR3 has 13 residues. The germline CDR1 and CDR2 sequences are MNHEY and SVGAGI. J gave up 3 bases and V 10 bases, and 7 bases lay outside the gene matches. The CDR3 spells CATTGTGIYEQYF. The CDR3 DNA reads as TGTGCCACCACCGGGACAGGGATCTACGAGCAGTACTTC.

This clone has more than one count but fewer than ten. CDR3 DNA: TGTGCCAGCAGCTTTTGGACAGTGAACACCGGGGAGCTGTTTTTT. This codes for CASSFWTVNTGELFF. J is TRBJ2-2 and V is TRBV9, with D perhaps matching TRBD1 (6 bases). Germline values: CDR1 SGDLS, CDR2 YYNGEE. This CDR3 comprises 15 residues. Trimming took 4 bases from V and 1 from J, leaving 11 bases between them.

V is TRBV7-2 and J is TRBJ2-3, with 7 nucleotides matching TRBD1. The CDR3 runs to 15 residues. Germline CDR1 is SGHTA and CDR2 is FQGNSA. Trimming at V came to 5 bases and at J to 0 bases, leaving 5 bases not matched to a gene. In DNA form, the CDR3 reads TGTGCCAGCAGCCAGGGACAGTTAAGCACAGATACGCAGTATTTT. Amino acid sequence: CASSQGQLSTDTQYF.

V usage is TRBV27 and J usage is TRBJ2-3; the D is unclear. The V gene lost 5 bases and the J gene lost 6 bases, with 9 bases spanning the gap. The CDR3 has 12 residues. The V gene's germline CDR1 is MNHEY and CDR2 SMNVEV (reference sequence). The CDR3 here is CASSPAGDTQYF. CDR3 nucleotides: TGTGCCAGCAGTCCCGCCGGGGATACGCAGTATTTT.

This clone was seen a handful of times. This chain links TRBV7-9 with TRBJ2-7; 10 nucleotides agree with TRBD1. The J segment lost 9 bases and the V segment lost 5 bases, leaving 4 bases of the junction unmatched. The CDR3 consists of 12 residues. Germline CDR1 is SEHNR and CDR2 is FQNEAQ (reference sequence). The CDR3 loop reads CASSPDRGLQYF. The CDR3 nucleotides are TGTGCCAGCAGCCCCGACAGGGGGCTGCAGTACTTC. The full variable domain, completed using reference TRBV7-9 and TRBJ2-7, is DTGVSQNPRHKITKRGQNVTFRCDPISEHNRLYWYRQTLGQGPEFLTYFQNEAQLEKSRLLSDRFSAERPKGSFSTLEIQRTEQGDSAMYLCASSPDRGLQYFGPGTRLTVT.

Here the CDR3 reads CSASHGYGYTF. The CDR3 bases are TGCAGTGCTAGTCACGGGTATGGCTACACCTTC. The chain carries TRBV20-1 and TRBJ1-2; no firm D call. There are 11 residues in the CDR3. The V end was cut by 3 bases, the J end by 5 bases, with 7 bases between. Germline assignment: CDR1 DFQATT and CDR2 SNEGSKA (reference sequence).

This chain joins TRBV6-5 and TRBJ2-1; 9 bases map to TRBD2. The CDR3 loop spans 15 amino acids. Per the germline V gene, CDR1 is MNHEY and CDR2 is SVGAGI. J gave up 5 bases and V 7 bases, and 9 bases lay outside the gene matches. Written as DNA, the CDR3 is TGTGCCAGCACCCTAGGGACTAGCTCTAACAATGAGCAGTTCTTC. Protein: CASTLGTSSNNEQFF.

The chain is built from TRBV21-1 and TRBJ1-3. TRBV21-1 is assigned pseudogene status. The CDR3 has 15 residues. CDR3 nucleotides: TGTGCCAGCAGCAAAGCGTTGTGCTCTGGAAACACCATATATTTT. Translated, it gives CASSKALCSGNTIYF.

This clone was recorded only once. The J gene is TRBJ1-3, the V gene TRBV4-1; no reliable D call. CDR3 size: 17 residues. Germline V CDR1 and CDR2: MGHRA, YSYEKL. V lost 1 base and J 0 bases, leaving 13 bases between the germline ends. CDR3 DNA sequence: TGCGCCAGCAGCCAAGGGACCGCCCGGGGCTCTGGAAACACCATATATTTT. Translated, it gives CASSQGTARGSGNTIYF.

The rearrangement uses TRBV11-1 and TRBJ2-1; TRBD2 matches at 10 bases. CDR3 size: 15 residues. V lost 6 bases and J lost 4; bases outside the gene matches: 6. Germline CDR1 is SGHAT and CDR2 is FQDESV (reference sequence). This CDR3 is CASSRSGGKYNEQFF. Here the CDR3 DNA reads TGTGCCAGCAGTCGTAGCGGGGGGAAATACAATGAGCAGTTCTTC.

This chain uses TRBV2 with TRBJ2-5; 7 nucleotides line up with TRBD2. The V segment lost 6 bases and the J segment 1 base; nucleotides outside the gene matches: 11. Germline CDR1 and CDR2: SNHLY and FYNNEI. The CDR3 has 16 residues. The CDR3 reads CASSLLLLAAQETQYF. The CDR3 DNA sequence: TGTGCCAGCAGCCTCCTCCTTCTAGCGGCCCAAGAGACCCAGTACTTC.

The rearrangement joins TRBV3-1 (or the pseudogene TRBV3-2) to TRBJ2-3, with D maybe TRBD2 (6 bases). Trimming left V 4 bases short and J 1 base short, with 15 bases between. The CDR3 contains 16 residues. Germline-derived CDR1 and CDR2 are LGHDT and YNNKEL (reference sequence). This CDR3 is CASSLTRDFRTDTQYF. DNA of the CDR3: TGTGCCAGCAGCCTTACTCGGGACTTTCGCACAGATACGCAGTATTTT.

In this sample, this clone turned up a few times. This chain connects TRBV24-1 to TRBJ2-1; TRBD2 matches at 9 bases. Trimming cost V 3 bases and J 7 bases; bases outside gene matches: 6. The CDR3 consists of 15 residues. Germline V gene data show CDR1 as KGHDR and CDR2 as SFDVKD. This CDR3 reads CATSDPSGNANEQFF. The CDR3 DNA reads as TGTGCCACCAGTGATCCTAGCGGGAATGCGAATGAGCAGTTCTTC.

The chain has TRBV7-2 and TRBJ1-2; D might be TRBD1 (6 bases). Germline assignment: CDR1 SGHTA and CDR2 FQGNSA. The V gene lost 1 base and the J gene lost 1 base, with 10 bases spanning the gap. The CDR3 covers 15 residues. In DNA form, the CDR3 reads TGTGCCAGCAGCTTAGGTCAGGGGCTTAACTATGGCTACACCTTC. It specifies CASSLGQGLNYGYTF. Full variable domain (rest looked up from reference TRBV7-2 and TRBJ1-2): GAGVSQSPSNKVTEKGKDVELRCDPISGHTALYWYRQSLGQGLEFLIYFQGNSAPDKSGLPSDRFSAERTGGSVSTLTIQRTQQEDSAVYLCASSLGQGLNYGYTFGSGTRLTVV.

The chain employs TRBV27 and TRBJ2-7; 10 bases are a match to TRBD1. The CDR3 sequence is 15 residues long. Germline V gene data show CDR1 as MNHEY and CDR2 as SMNVEV (reference sequence). The trim removed 6 bases at V and 5 bases at J, leaving 10 bases unmatched. This CDR3 is CASSLRQGAGHEQYF. CDR3 nucleotide sequence: TGTGCCAGCAGCTTAAGACAGGGGGCAGGCCACGAGCAGTACTTC.

This clone occurred a few times. The chain links TRBV29-1 to TRBJ2-3; 15 bases align to TRBD2. CDR1 is SQVTM and CDR2 is ANQGSEA in the germline V gene. V trimming: 7 bases; J trimming: 1 base; junction bases outside the gene matches: 15. CDR3 length equals 19 residues. As DNA, the CDR3 is TGCAGCGCCGACGGACTAGCGGGGGGGCTAGTAGTCGGCACAGATACGCAGTATTTT. Amino acid sequence: CSADGLAGGLVVGTDTQYF.

This clone has only a few counts. The genes are TRBV25-1 and TRBJ2-2, with D hard to call. Germline CDR1 and CDR2: MGHDK and SYGVNS. Trimming took 6 bases from V and 4 from J, leaving 3 bases between them. CDR3 length: 11 amino acids. The CDR3 sequence: CASRGTGELFF. The CDR3 nucleotides read TGTGCCAGCAGGGGCACCGGGGAGCTGTTTTTT.

V is TRBV5-1 and J is TRBJ1-6, with 9 bases aligning to TRBD1. V lost 4 bases, J lost 7 bases, and 9 bases stayed unmatched. Germline values: CDR1 SGHRS, CDR2 YFSETQ. CDR3 length: 16 amino acids. The CDR3 region has the DNA TGCGCCAGCAGCGTATCCCGGGACAGGGCCAATTCACCCCTCCACTTT. Translating gives CASSVSRDRANSPLHF. Drawing the rest from reference TRBV5-1 and TRBJ1-6, the complete variable domain is KAGVTQTPRYLIKTRGQQVTLSCSPISGHRSVSWYQQTPGQGLQFLFEYFSETQRNKGNFPGRFSGRQFSNSRSEMNVSTLELGDSALYLCASSVSRDRANSPLHFGNGTRLTVT.